This is a list of T cell receptor beta chains from one sample in a study of blood T cell repertoires in COVID-19. The assay was immunoSEQ multiplex PCR, and TCRdb's table has in-frame clones only and misses some. This sample has 120,000 or so clones, with approximately 90% found just once. Sequenced material: peripheral blood. Receptors originate from a man in his sixties or seventies with active or convalescent COVID-19. CDR3s include the opening cysteine and the closing phenylalanine or tryptophan. A D gene is named only where the DNA matches it firmly. Size values are once, few and many counts, or a class for expanded clones, and some rows have none.

v_call: TRBV27
d_call: -
j_call: TRBJ1-6
clone_size: -
cdr3_aa: CASGRVTNSPLHF
cdr3_nt: TGTGCCAGCGGCAGGGTCACTAATTCACCCCTCCACTTT

v_call: TRBV5-1
d_call: TRBD2
j_call: TRBJ2-7
clone_size: -
cdr3_aa: CASSPGTSGYEQYF
cdr3_nt: TGCGCCAGCAGCCCCGGGACTAGCGGCTACGAGCAGTACTTC

v_call: TRBV4-2
d_call: -
j_call: TRBJ1-4
clone_size: -
cdr3_aa: CASSPREKLFF
cdr3_nt: TGTGCCAGCAGCCCCCGGGAAAAACTGTTTTTT

v_call: TRBV9
d_call: TRBD1
j_call: TRBJ1-1
clone_size: -
cdr3_aa: CASSVGDSAEAFF
cdr3_nt: TGTGCCAGCAGCGTAGGGGACAGCGCTGAAGCTTTCTTT

v_call: TRBV25-1
d_call: TRBD1
j_call: TRBJ1-2
clone_size: -
cdr3_aa: CASRGQGREYGYTF
cdr3_nt: TGTGCCAGCAGGGGACAGGGGAGGGAATATGGCTACACCTTC

v_call: TRBV19
d_call: TRBD2
j_call: TRBJ2-1
clone_size: -
cdr3_aa: CASSEEGLAGTNEQFF
cdr3_nt: TGTGCCAGTAGTGAGGAGGGACTAGCGGGAACCAATGAGCAGTTCTTC

v_call: TRBV5-1
d_call: TRBD1
j_call: TRBJ2-1
clone_size: -
cdr3_aa: CASSLGTGANEQFF
cdr3_nt: TGCGCCAGCAGCTTGGGCACAGGGGCCAATGAGCAGTTCTTC

v_call: TRBV6-1
d_call: -
j_call: TRBJ2-1
clone_size: -
cdr3_aa: CASSEASNYGGSRSYNEQFF
cdr3_nt: TGTGCCAGCAGTGAAGCGTCGAATTATGGGGGGAGTCGCTCCTACAATGAGCAGTTCTTC

v_call: TRBV5-1
d_call: TRBD2
j_call: TRBJ2-1
clone_size: -
cdr3_aa: CASSWGTSSGEQFF
cdr3_nt: TGCGCCAGCAGCTGGGGGACTAGCTCTGGTGAGCAGTTCTTC

v_call: TRBV12-3/TRBV12-4
d_call: -
j_call: TRBJ1-1
clone_size: -
cdr3_aa: CASSLQANTEAFF
cdr3_nt: TGTGCCAGCAGTTTACAGGCGAACACTGAAGCTTTCTTT

v_call: TRBV6-2/TRBV6-3
d_call: -
j_call: TRBJ2-3
clone_size: -
cdr3_aa: CASSLRMTTDTQYF
cdr3_nt: TGTGCCAGCAGTTTGCGGATGACCACAGATACGCAGTATTTT

v_call: TRBV18
d_call: -
j_call: TRBJ1-3
clone_size: -
cdr3_aa: CASSPLGQGAGNTIYF
cdr3_nt: TGTGCCAGCTCACCCCTCGGACAAGGAGCTGGAAACACCATATATTTT

v_call: TRBV6-5
d_call: TRBD1
j_call: TRBJ1-2
clone_size: -
cdr3_aa: CASSYSRQGLYGYTF
cdr3_nt: TGTGCCAGCAGTTACTCGAGACAGGGCCTCTATGGCTACACCTTC

v_call: TRBV5-6
d_call: TRBD2
j_call: TRBJ2-5
clone_size: -
cdr3_aa: CASSLDGLAGIYPLGTQYF
cdr3_nt: TGTGCCAGCAGCTTGGATGGACTAGCGGGCATCTATCCCTTAGGGACCCAGTACTTC

v_call: TRBV30
d_call: -
j_call: TRBJ2-6
clone_size: -
cdr3_aa: CAWYRGRASSGANVLTF
cdr3_nt: TGTGCCTGGTACAGGGGGAGGGCCTCCTCTGGGGCCAACGTCCTGACTTTC

v_call: TRBV19
d_call: -
j_call: TRBJ2-1
clone_size: -
cdr3_aa: CASSKGRGTNPYNEQFF
cdr3_nt: TGTGCCAGTAGTAAAGGGAGGGGGACAAACCCCTACAATGAGCAGTTCTTC

v_call: TRBV27
d_call: TRBD1
j_call: TRBJ1-6
clone_size: -
cdr3_aa: CASSSPGTDNSPLHF
cdr3_nt: TGTGCCAGCAGTTCACCCGGGACAGATAATTCACCCCTCCACTTT

v_call: TRBV2
d_call: -
j_call: TRBJ2-2
clone_size: -
cdr3_aa: CASSVFRDTGELFF
cdr3_nt: TGTGCCAGCAGTGTTTTCAGGGACACCGGGGAGCTGTTTTTT

v_call: TRBV5-6
d_call: TRBD1
j_call: TRBJ1-6
clone_size: -
cdr3_aa: CASSLKGQDYSPLHF
cdr3_nt: TGTGCCAGCAGTTTGAAGGGACAGGACTATTCACCCCTCCACTTT

v_call: TRBV11-2
d_call: -
j_call: TRBJ1-3
clone_size: -
cdr3_aa: CASSLGRIVSGNTIYF
cdr3_nt: TGTGCCAGCAGCTTAGGGAGGATAGTATCTGGAAACACCATATATTTT

v_call: TRBV11-3
d_call: TRBD2
j_call: TRBJ2-1
clone_size: -
cdr3_aa: CASSLRWSSGENEQFF
cdr3_nt: TGTGCCAGCAGCTTAAGGTGGTCTAGCGGGGAAAATGAGCAGTTCTTC

v_call: TRBV15
d_call: TRBD2
j_call: TRBJ2-5
clone_size: -
cdr3_aa: CATRPGGLETQYF
cdr3_nt: TGTGCCACCAGGCCGGGAGGGCTAGAGACCCAGTACTTC

v_call: TRBV19
d_call: TRBD2
j_call: TRBJ2-6
clone_size: -
cdr3_aa: CASSPGGGTSGANVLTF
cdr3_nt: TGTGCCAGTAGCCCGGGGGGAGGTACTTCCGGGGCCAACGTCCTGACTTTC

v_call: TRBV28
d_call: -
j_call: TRBJ1-5
clone_size: once
cdr3_aa: CASSFARHANSNQPQHF
cdr3_nt: TGTGCCAGCAGTTTTGCCAGGCACGCGAATAGCAATCAGCCCCAGCATTTT

v_call: TRBV27
d_call: TRBD1
j_call: TRBJ2-1
clone_size: -
cdr3_aa: CASSGQGAYNEQFF
cdr3_nt: TGTGCCAGCAGCGGACAGGGGGCCTACAATGAGCAGTTCTTC

v_call: TRBV7-2
d_call: -
j_call: TRBJ2-7
clone_size: -
cdr3_aa: CASSLGVSREQYF
cdr3_nt: TGTGCCAGCAGCTTAGGAGTGTCCCGAGAGCAGTACTTC

v_call: TRBV11-2
d_call: TRBD2
j_call: TRBJ2-3
clone_size: -
cdr3_aa: CASSSTGTSGADTQYF
cdr3_nt: TGTGCCAGCAGCTCGACCGGGACTAGCGGGGCGGATACGCAGTATTTT

v_call: TRBV6-5
d_call: -
j_call: TRBJ1-2
clone_size: -
cdr3_aa: CASSQDSYGYTF
cdr3_nt: TGTGCCAGCAGCCAGGACAGCTATGGCTACACCTTC

v_call: TRBV2
d_call: -
j_call: TRBJ1-6
clone_size: -
cdr3_aa: CASSAAGLGSPLHF
cdr3_nt: TGTGCCAGCAGTGCGGCAGGGTTAGGTTCACCCCTCCACTTT

v_call: TRBV5-1
d_call: -
j_call: TRBJ1-2
clone_size: once
cdr3_aa: CASSFREGNYGYTF
cdr3_nt: TGCGCCAGCAGCTTCAGGGAGGGTAACTATGGCTACACCTTC

v_call: TRBV10-3
d_call: -
j_call: TRBJ1-2
clone_size: -
cdr3_aa: CAISVDGDYGYTF
cdr3_nt: TGTGCCATCAGTGTTGACGGGGACTATGGCTACACCTTC

v_call: TRBV28
d_call: TRBD2
j_call: TRBJ2-5
clone_size: -
cdr3_aa: CASIAGGQETQYF
cdr3_nt: TGTGCCAGCATCGCGGGGGGACAAGAGACCCAGTACTTC

v_call: TRBV27
d_call: -
j_call: TRBJ2-2
clone_size: -
cdr3_aa: CASSLFRGGELFF
cdr3_nt: TGTGCCAGCAGTTTGTTTCGGGGTGGGGAGCTGTTTTTT

v_call: TRBV6-6
d_call: TRBD1
j_call: TRBJ1-5
clone_size: once
cdr3_aa: CASSYSYRGEGQPQHF
cdr3_nt: TGTGCCAGCAGTTACTCCTACAGGGGAGAGGGTCAGCCCCAGCATTTT

v_call: TRBV11-2
d_call: TRBD1
j_call: TRBJ2-2
clone_size: -
cdr3_aa: CASRIRTGTHTGELFF
cdr3_nt: TGTGCCAGCAGGATTCGGACAGGGACCCACACCGGGGAGCTGTTTTTT

v_call: TRBV19
d_call: TRBD1
j_call: TRBJ2-7
clone_size: -
cdr3_aa: CASGTGGVSYEQYF
cdr3_nt: TGTGCCAGCGGGACAGGGGGCGTCTCCTACGAGCAGTACTTC

v_call: TRBV28
d_call: TRBD1
j_call: TRBJ1-4
clone_size: -
cdr3_aa: CASRGLAQGGEKLFF
cdr3_nt: TGTGCCAGCAGGGGGTTGGCACAGGGGGGTGAAAAACTGTTTTTT

v_call: TRBV28
d_call: TRBD1
j_call: TRBJ1-2
clone_size: once
cdr3_aa: CASTSGQANYGYTF
cdr3_nt: TGTGCCAGCACCTCGGGACAGGCAAACTATGGCTACACCTTC

v_call: TRBV9
d_call: TRBD1
j_call: TRBJ1-3
clone_size: -
cdr3_aa: CASSPGDRLSGNTIYF
cdr3_nt: TGTGCCAGCAGCCCCGGGGACAGGCTCTCTGGAAACACCATATATTTT

v_call: TRBV27
d_call: -
j_call: TRBJ2-7
clone_size: -
cdr3_aa: CASSLSSGLSYEQYF
cdr3_nt: TGTGCCAGCAGTTTAAGCAGCGGGCTCTCCTACGAGCAGTACTTC